The 9 T cell receptor beta chains presented below share a single source sample, sequenced in a study of T cell responses to AZD1222 COVID-19 vaccine. Sequencing used immunoSEQ multiplex PCR; TCRdb keeps in-frame clones, though not all of them. The table shows about 150,000 clones, with about nine tenths occurring only once. Sample: peripheral blood, taken on day 0 of AZD1222 vaccination. The receptors derive from an adult in good health.

The V call is TRBV6-5, the J call TRBJ1-2, with a possible D match to TRBD1 (5 bases). Trimming left V 6 bases short and J 3 bases short, with 17 bases between. Germline CDR1 MNHEY, CDR2 SVGAGI. This CDR3 region has 15 residues. The CDR3 sequence: CASRGFEGLHYGYTF. CDR3 nucleotide sequence: TGTGCCAGCAGAGGGTTCGAGGGGCTGCACTATGGCTACACCTTC.

CDR3 bases: TGTGCCAGCAGCGTAGTGGCAGGCCCCGGGGAGCTGTTTTTT. Translation: CASSVVAGPGELFF. The chain carries TRBV9 and TRBJ2-2; D ambiguous. CDR3 length: 14 residues. Looked up from germline, CDR1 is SGDLS and CDR2 is YYNGEE. V shed 0 bases and J shed 6 bases, with 9 bases lying between them.

The chain links TRBV9 to TRBJ2-1; the D is unclear. Trimming shortened V by 7 bases and J by 5 bases, and 7 bases separated the two germline ends. Germline CDR1 SGDLS, CDR2 YYNGEE. CDR3 size: 11 residues. CDR3 DNA: TGTGCCAGCGGCTACAACAATGAGCAGTTCTTC. Residues: CASGYNNEQFF.

V and J are TRBV6-5 and TRBJ1-2; no definite D call. The germline CDR1 and CDR2 sequences are MNHEY and SVGAGI. This CDR3 contains 11 residues. Trimming took off 0 bases at V and 10 bases at J, with 6 bases between the two ends. The CDR3 DNA follows: TGTGCCAGCAGTTACTCTTCATCCTACACCTTC. Protein: CASSYSSSYTF.

This clone was found once. The chain couples TRBV20-1 to TRBJ1-2, with D perhaps TRBD1 (5 bases). CDR3 length: 11 residues. Trimming took 2 bases from V and 10 from J, leaving 11 bases between them. CDR1 and CDR2 (germline): DFQATT, SNEGSKA (reference sequence). This chain's CDR3 is CSARIDRYYTF. DNA for the CDR3: TGCAGTGCTAGAATCGACAGATACTACACCTTC.

In this sample, this clone turned up a few times. The CDR3 sequence is CASSPIDSAGTEAFF. CDR3 bases: TGTGCCAGCAGCCCTATAGACTCCGCGGGCACTGAAGCTTTCTTT. The gene calls are TRBV7-2 and TRBJ1-1; D is unclear. Germline V gives CDR1 SGHTA, CDR2 FQGNSA. V gave up 5 bases and J gave up 4 bases, with 17 bases separating them. CDR3 length: 15 amino acids.

This chain links TRBV6-5 with TRBJ2-7, with 11 bases matching TRBD2. After removal of 6 bases from V and 0 bases from J, the junction contained 4 bases not matched to a gene. The germline gives CDR1 MNHEY, CDR2 SVGAGI. The CDR3 extends over 15 amino acids. CDR3 bases: TGTGCCAGCAGGCTAGCGGGAGGCTTCTCCTACGAGCAGTACTTC. It translates to CASRLAGGFSYEQYF.

The chain carries TRBV7-2 and TRBJ1-2; D uncertain. The germline CDR1 and CDR2 sequences are SGHTA and FQGNSA. The length of the CDR3 is 14 residues. V lost 0 bases to trimming and J lost 8 bases, with 13 bases between them. The CDR3 DNA reads as TGTGCCAGCAGCTTAGCATTCCGAAGCGGGGGCTACACCTTC. Amino acids: CASSLAFRSGGYTF.

The count of this clone is one. This rearrangement joins TRBV5-1 to TRBJ1-2; 7 bases align to TRBD1. The CDR3 length is 13 residues. The germline CDR1 and CDR2 sequences are SGHRS and YFSETQ. With V trimmed by 2 bases and J by 8 bases, 6 bases remained unmatched. The CDR3 DNA is TGCGCCAGCAGCTTAACAGGGGAGGTCGGCTACACCTTC. Translating gives CASSLTGEVGYTF.